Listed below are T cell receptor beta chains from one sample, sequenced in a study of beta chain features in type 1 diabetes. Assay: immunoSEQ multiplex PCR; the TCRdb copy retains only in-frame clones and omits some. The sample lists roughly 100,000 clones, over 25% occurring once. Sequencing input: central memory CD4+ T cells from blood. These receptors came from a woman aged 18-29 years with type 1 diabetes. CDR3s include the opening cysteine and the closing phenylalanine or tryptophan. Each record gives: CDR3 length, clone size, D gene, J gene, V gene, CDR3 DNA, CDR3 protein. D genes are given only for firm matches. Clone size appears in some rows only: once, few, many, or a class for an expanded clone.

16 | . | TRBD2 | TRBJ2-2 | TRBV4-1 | TGCGCCAGCAGCCAAGATGGCGGGAGGCCAAATGTGGAGCTGTTTTTT | CASSQDGGRPNVELFF
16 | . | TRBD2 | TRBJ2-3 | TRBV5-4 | TGTGCCAGCAGCTTGAGACTAGCGGGATCCGGAGATACGCAGTATTTT | CASSLRLAGSGDTQYF
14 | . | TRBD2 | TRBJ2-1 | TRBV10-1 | TGCGCCAGCAGTGTAGCGGGAGCGGCAAATGAGCAGTTCTTC | CASSVAGAANEQFF
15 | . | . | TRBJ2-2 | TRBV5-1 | TGCGCCAGCAGCTCTCAAACCCTAGGGGCCGGGGAGCTGTTTTTT | CASSSQTLGAGELFF
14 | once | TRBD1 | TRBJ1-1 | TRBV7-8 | TGTGCCAGCAGCCATGGGGACAGAAACACTGAAGCTTTCTTT | CASSHGDRNTEAFF
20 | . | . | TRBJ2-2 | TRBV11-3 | TGTGCCAGCAGCTTAAGCCCCCTGTTTAGTGGGGGCACCGTTACCGGGGAGCTGTTTTTT | CASSLSPLFSGGTVTGELFF
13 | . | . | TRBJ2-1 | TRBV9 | TGTGCCAGCAGCGTATTACAGTACAATGAGCAGTTCTTC | CASSVLQYNEQFF
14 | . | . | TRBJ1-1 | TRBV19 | TGTGCCAGCCAACAGGTTCCCTTGAACACTGAAGCTTTCTTT | CASQQVPLNTEAFF
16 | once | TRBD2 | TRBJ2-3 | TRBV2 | TGTGCCAGCAGTGAGGGACTAGCGGGAGGCACAGATACGCAGTATTTT | CASSEGLAGGTDTQYF
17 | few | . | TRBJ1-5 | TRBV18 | TGTGCCAGCTCACCACCGGGGCAGCCGAGGGGGAATCAGCCCCAGCATTTT | CASSPPGQPRGNQPQHF
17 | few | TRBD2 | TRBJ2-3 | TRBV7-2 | TGTGCCAGCAGCCCCCCCGGACTAGCGGGAGGGGTTGATACGCAGTATTTT | CASSPPGLAGGVDTQYF
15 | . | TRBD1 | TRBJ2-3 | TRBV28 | TGTGCCAGCAGCTCGGGACAGCGAGACACAGATACGCAGTATTTT | CASSSGQRDTDTQYF
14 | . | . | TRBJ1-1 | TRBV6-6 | TGTGCCAGCAGTTACTCGACAGGTGTCACTGAAGCTTTCTTT | CASSYSTGVTEAFF
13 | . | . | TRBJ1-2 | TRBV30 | TGTGCCTGGGGGTCAGGTTTCTTCTATGGCTACACCTTC | CAWGSGFFYGYTF
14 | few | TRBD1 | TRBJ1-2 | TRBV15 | TGTGCCACCAGCAGAGGGGACAGAGAAGGTGGCTACACCTTC | CATSRGDREGGYTF
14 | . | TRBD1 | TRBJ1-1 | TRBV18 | TGTGCCAGCTCACCGGACAGGACGAACACTGAAGCTTTCTTT | CASSPDRTNTEAFF
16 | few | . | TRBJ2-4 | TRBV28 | TGTGCCAGCAGTTTATTCGGCGGGACGGCCAAAAACATTCAGTACTTC | CASSLFGGTAKNIQYF
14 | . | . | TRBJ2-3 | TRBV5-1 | TGCGCCAGCAGCCCTCAAGCGGGTGCGGATACGCAGTATTTT | CASSPQAGADTQYF
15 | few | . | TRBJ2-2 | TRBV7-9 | TGTGCCAGCAGCTTATCAGTAGACATCACCGGGGAGCTGTTTTTT | CASSLSVDITGELFF
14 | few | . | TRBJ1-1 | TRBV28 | TGTGCCAGCAGTTTGGGGCGGTGGAACACTGAAGCTTTCTTT | CASSLGRWNTEAFF
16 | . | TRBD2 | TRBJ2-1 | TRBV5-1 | TGCGCCAGCAGCTTTGGGAGCGGGAGCTCCTACAATGAGCAGTTCTTC | CASSFGSGSSYNEQFF
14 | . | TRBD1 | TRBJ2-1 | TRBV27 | TGTGCCAGCAGTACCCGGACAGGGAACAATGAGCAGTTCTTC | CASSTRTGNNEQFF
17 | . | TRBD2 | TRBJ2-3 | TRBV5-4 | TGTGCCAGCAGTTCGAGACTAGCGGGAGGGCCCACAGATACGCAGTATTTT | CASSSRLAGGPTDTQYF
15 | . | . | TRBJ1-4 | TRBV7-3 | TGTGCCAGCAGCCCCACCGGGAGCCTTAATGAAAAACTGTTTTTT | CASSPTGSLNEKLFF
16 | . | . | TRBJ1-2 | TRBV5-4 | TGTGCCAGCAGCTTGGCCCGGGCAGGGGACCTCTATGGCTACACCTTC | CASSLARAGDLYGYTF
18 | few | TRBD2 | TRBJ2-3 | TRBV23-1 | TGCGCCAGCAGTCATCAGCAACTAGCGGGCGGACACACAGATACGCAGTATTTT | CASSHQQLAGGHTDTQYF
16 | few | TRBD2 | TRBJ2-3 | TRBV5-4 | TGTGCCAGCAGCACCGGGACTAGCGGGAGAGCAGATACGCAGTATTTT | CASSTGTSGRADTQYF
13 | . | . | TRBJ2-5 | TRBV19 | TGTGCCAGTAGTCAAGACTATCAAGAGACCCAGTACTTC | CASSQDYQETQYF